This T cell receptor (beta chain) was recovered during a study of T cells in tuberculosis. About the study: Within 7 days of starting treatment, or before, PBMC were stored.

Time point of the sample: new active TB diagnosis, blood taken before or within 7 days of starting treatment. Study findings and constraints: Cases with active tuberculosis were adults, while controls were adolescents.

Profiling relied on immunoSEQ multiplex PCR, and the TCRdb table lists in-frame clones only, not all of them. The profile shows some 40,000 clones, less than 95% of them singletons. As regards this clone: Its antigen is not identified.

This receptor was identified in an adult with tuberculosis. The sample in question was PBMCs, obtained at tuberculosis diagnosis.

The CDR3: CASSRMTGGREQYF. In DNA, the CDR3 is TGTGCCAGCAGCCGCATGACAGGTGGTCGCGAGCAGTACTTC. The V gene is TRBV14, the J gene TRBJ2-7, with a possible D match to TRBD1 (6 bases). V lost 4 bases, J lost 6 bases, and 16 bases lay in between. Looked up from germline, CDR1 is SGHDN and CDR2 is FVKESK. CDR3 length: 14 residues.